This T cell receptor beta chain stems from a study of blood T cell repertoires in COVID-19. In the study overall: Samples of COVID-19 (acute and convalescent) were obtained from the United States, Italy and Spain.

Only in-frame clones appear in the TCRdb table, and some are missing; sequencing was by immunoSEQ multiplex PCR. The sample records about 70,000 clones, about 68% being singletons. There are 15 residues in the CDR3. V was pared by 0 bases and J by 3 bases, with 12 bases between. Germline CDR1 reads SGHDT; CDR2 reads YYEEEE. The J gene is TRBJ1-2, the V gene TRBV5-6; TRBD1 is a possible D gene (5 bases). The receptor comes from a woman in her seventies with acute or convalescent COVID-19. The sequenced material came from peripheral blood. This CDR3 reads CASSLEGEDYYGYTF. The DNA of the CDR3 is TGTGCCAGCAGCTTGGAAGGGGAGGACTACTATGGCTACACCTTC. Combining the CDR3 with reference TRBV5-6 and TRBJ1-2 gives the whole variable domain DAGVTQSPTHLIKTRGQQVTLRCSPKSGHDTVSWYQQALGQGPQFIFQYYEEEERQRGNFPDRFSGHQFPNYSSELNVNALLLGDSALYLCASSLEGEDYYGYTFGSGTRLTVV.